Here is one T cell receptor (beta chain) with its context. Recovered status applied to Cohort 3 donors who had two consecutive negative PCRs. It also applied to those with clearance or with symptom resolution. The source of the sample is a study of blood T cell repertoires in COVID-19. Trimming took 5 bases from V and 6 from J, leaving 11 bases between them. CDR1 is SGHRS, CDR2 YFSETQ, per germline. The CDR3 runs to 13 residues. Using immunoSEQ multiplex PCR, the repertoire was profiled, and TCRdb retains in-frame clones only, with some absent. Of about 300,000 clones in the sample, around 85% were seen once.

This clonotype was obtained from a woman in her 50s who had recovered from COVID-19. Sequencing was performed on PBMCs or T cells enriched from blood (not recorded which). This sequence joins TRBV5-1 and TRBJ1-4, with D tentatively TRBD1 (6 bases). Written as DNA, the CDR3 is TGCGCCAGCAGACAGGGTGGAGATGAAAAACTGTTTTTT. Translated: CASRQGGDEKLFF.